This is a list of T cell receptor beta chains from one sample in a study of cytotoxic CD8 clonotypes in ibrutinib-treated CLL. This table comes from immunoSEQ multiplex PCR, and its TCRdb copy is limited to in-frame clones, with some not included. The table has fewer than 300,000 clones, roughly 76% seen once. The specimen was PBMCs, collected at disease progression, from a patient treated with ibrutinib. The origin of the receptors is a human donor with chronic lymphocytic leukemia. Both conserved end residues are part of each CDR3. Fields, in order: J gene, V gene, CDR3 protein.

>TRBJ2-1|TRBV4-1
CASSPQRGAYNEQFF
>TRBJ2-1|TRBV29-1
CSAGPLDYNEQFF
>TRBJ2-1|TRBV7-6
CASSLVLAGAVSNEQFF
>TRBJ2-7|TRBV10-1
CASSEPWTGFEQYF
>TRBJ2-7|TRBV5-6
CASSLLARVSYEQYF
>TRBJ2-5|TRBV29-1
CSVKQGSGGEETQYF
>TRBJ1-2|TRBV10-3
CAISDPLRGDGYTF
>TRBJ1-3|TRBV29-1
CSVAGGVEGSGNTIYF
>TRBJ2-2|TRBV6-5
CASSFWDRGNTGELFF
>TRBJ1-1|TRBV27
CASSPLSTEMNTEAFF
>TRBJ1-2|TRBV29-1
CSVVTGADYTF
>TRBJ1-1|TRBV4-3
CASSLTGGTEAFF
>TRBJ1-2|TRBV4-1
CASSQVALGYGYTF
>TRBJ2-7|TRBV11-1
CASNRQGALPYEQYF
>TRBJ2-7|TRBV2
CASSSGRAYEQYF
>TRBJ2-6|TRBV27
CASSDYGSGANVLTF
>TRBJ2-1|TRBV6-6
CASSYSGQGVYNEQFF
>TRBJ1-5|TRBV18
CASSTGGFGNQPQHF
>TRBJ2-5|TRBV28
CASSPAGVEGETQYF
>TRBJ2-7|TRBV5-1
CASSFRSRGSIIYEQYF
>TRBJ2-7|TRBV5-1
CASSPVGQGDYEQYF
>TRBJ1-2|TRBV9
CASSVAGQSYGYTF
>TRBJ1-2|TRBV27
CASSLTAQVGGYTF
>TRBJ2-3|TRBV9
CASSPDGRGLNTVTDTQYF
>TRBJ2-2|TRBV5-1
CASSGRGFTGELFF
>TRBJ2-5|TRBV19
CASRDRGRETQYF
>TRBJ2-7|TRBV7-2
CASSFGLGEGYEQYF
>TRBJ1-6|TRBV14
CASSQDYTKNSPLHF
>TRBJ2-1|TRBV5-1
CASSLEATNYNEQFF
>TRBJ1-5|TRBV28
CASSGGTIHLSNQPQHF
>TRBJ2-5|TRBV4-1
CASSPLAGGGQETQYF
>TRBJ1-2|TRBV5-6
CASSLARGALYGYTF
>TRBJ1-5|TRBV6-1
CASSGLTQGQPQHF
>TRBJ1-2|TRBV5-4
CASSSFGGYGYTF
>TRBJ2-5|TRBV5-1
CASSLALGGEETQYF
>TRBJ1-5|TRBV5-1
CASSLGPGNQPQHF
>TRBJ1-1|TRBV5-1
CASWALNTEAFF
>TRBJ2-7|TRBV7-9
CAIHRRTSGGYEQYF
>TRBJ2-7|TRBV6-1
CATTSHRASYEQYF
>TRBJ1-5|TRBV7-3
CASSRTVNQPQHF
>TRBJ2-5|TRBV5-5
CASSLGPQETQYF
>TRBJ1-1|TRBV15
CATSREGRGGTEAFF